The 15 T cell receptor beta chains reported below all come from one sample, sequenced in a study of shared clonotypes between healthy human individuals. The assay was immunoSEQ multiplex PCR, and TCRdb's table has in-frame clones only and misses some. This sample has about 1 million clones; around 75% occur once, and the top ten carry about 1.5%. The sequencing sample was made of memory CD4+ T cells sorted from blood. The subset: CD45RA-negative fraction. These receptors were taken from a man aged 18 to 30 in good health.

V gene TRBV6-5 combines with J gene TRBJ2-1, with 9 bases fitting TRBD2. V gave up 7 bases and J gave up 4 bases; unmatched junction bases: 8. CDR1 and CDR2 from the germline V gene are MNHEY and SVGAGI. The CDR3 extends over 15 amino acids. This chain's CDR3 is CASKEGLALYNEQFF. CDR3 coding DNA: TGTGCCAGCAAGGAGGGACTAGCTTTGTACAATGAGCAGTTCTTC.

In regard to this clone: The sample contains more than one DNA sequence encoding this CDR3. CDR3 sequence: CASSETGHTEAFF. CDR3 DNA: TGTGCCAGCAGTGAGACAGGGCACACTGAAGCTTTCTTT. The chain links TRBV2 to TRBJ1-1; 7 bases agree with TRBD1. This CDR3 contains 13 residues. Germline assignment: CDR1 SNHLY and CDR2 FYNNEI. The V and J ends lost 3 bases and 3 bases, in that order; junction bases with no gene match: 1. Supplemented by reference TRBV2 and TRBJ1-1, the full variable domain reads EPEVTQTPSHQVTQMGQEVILRCVPISNHLYFYWYRQILGQKVEFLVSFYNNEISEKSEIFDDQFSVERPDGSNFTLKIRSTKLEDSAMYFCASSETGHTEAFFGQGTRLTVV.

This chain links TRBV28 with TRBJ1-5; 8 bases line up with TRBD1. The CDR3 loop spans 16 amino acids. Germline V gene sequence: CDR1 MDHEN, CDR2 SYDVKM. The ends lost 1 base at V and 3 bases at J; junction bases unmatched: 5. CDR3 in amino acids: CASSLSGRGPNQPQHF. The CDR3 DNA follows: TGTGCCAGCAGTTTATCAGGCAGGGGGCCCAATCAGCCCCAGCATTTT.

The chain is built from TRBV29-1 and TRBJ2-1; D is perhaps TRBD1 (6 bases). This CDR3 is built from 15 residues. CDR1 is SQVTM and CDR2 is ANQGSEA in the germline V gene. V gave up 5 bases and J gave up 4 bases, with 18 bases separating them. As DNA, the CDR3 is TGCAGCGTTCCGACCCTCGGACAGTTTTACAATGAGCAGTTCTTC. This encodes CSVPTLGQFYNEQFF.

The CDR3, as DNA: TGTGCCAGCAGCTTAGAGCGACTAGCTGGGGGAATCTACGAGCAGTACTTC. It translates to CASSLERLAGGIYEQYF. The genes are TRBV7-2 and TRBJ2-7; TRBD2 matches at 7 bases. Trimming cost V 1 base and J 3 bases; bases outside gene matches: 12. Germline-derived CDR1 and CDR2 are SGHTA and FQGNSA. There are 17 residues in the CDR3.

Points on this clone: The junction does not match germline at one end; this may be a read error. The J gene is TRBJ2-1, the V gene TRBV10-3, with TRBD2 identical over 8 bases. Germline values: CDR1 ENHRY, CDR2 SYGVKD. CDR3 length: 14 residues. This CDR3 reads CAIRDSGGNNEQFF. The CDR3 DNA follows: TGTGCCATCCGTGACAGCGGGGGTAATAATGAGCAGTTCTTC.

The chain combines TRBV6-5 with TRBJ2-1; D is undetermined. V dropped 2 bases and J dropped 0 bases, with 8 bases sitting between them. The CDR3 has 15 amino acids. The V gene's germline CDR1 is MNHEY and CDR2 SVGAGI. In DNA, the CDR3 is TGTGCCAGCAGTTACGGTCCGCCCTCCTACAATGAGCAGTTCTTC. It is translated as CASSYGPPSYNEQFF.

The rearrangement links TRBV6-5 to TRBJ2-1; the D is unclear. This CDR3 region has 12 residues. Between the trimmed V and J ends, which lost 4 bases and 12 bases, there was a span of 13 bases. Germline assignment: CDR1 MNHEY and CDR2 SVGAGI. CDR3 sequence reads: CASSSAPPGQFF. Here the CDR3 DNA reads TGTGCCAGCAGTTCCGCCCCCCCTGGGCAGTTCTTC.

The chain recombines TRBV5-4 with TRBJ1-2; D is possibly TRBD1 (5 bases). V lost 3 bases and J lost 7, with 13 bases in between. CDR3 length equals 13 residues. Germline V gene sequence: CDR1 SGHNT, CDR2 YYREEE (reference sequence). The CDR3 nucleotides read TGTGCCAGCAGCTCGGACGGGACCGCTGGCTACACCTTC. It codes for CASSSDGTAGYTF.

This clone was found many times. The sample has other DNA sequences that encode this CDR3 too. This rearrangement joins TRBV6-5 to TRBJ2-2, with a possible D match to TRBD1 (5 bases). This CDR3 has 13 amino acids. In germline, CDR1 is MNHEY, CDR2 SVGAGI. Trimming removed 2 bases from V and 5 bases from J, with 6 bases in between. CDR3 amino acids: CASSYPGTGELFF. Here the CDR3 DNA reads TGTGCCAGCAGTTACCCAGGGACCGGGGAGCTGTTTTTT.

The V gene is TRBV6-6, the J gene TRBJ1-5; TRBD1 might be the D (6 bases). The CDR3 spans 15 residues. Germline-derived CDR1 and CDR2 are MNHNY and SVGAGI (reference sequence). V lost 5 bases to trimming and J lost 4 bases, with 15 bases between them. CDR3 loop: CASSHYRVGNQPQHF. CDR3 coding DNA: TGTGCCAGCAGTCATTACAGGGTAGGAAATCAGCCCCAGCATTTT.

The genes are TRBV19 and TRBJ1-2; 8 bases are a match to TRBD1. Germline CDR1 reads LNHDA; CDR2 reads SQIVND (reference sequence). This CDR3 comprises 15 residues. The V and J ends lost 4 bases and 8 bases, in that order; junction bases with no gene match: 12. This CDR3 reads CASSTPDRGAQGYTF. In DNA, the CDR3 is TGTGCCAGTAGTACCCCCGACAGGGGAGCGCAAGGCTACACCTTC. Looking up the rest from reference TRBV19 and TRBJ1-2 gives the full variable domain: DGGITQSPKYLFRKEGQNVTLSCEQNLNHDAMYWYRQDPGQGLRLIYYSQIVNDFQKGDIAEGYSVSREKKESFPLTVTSAQKNPTAFYLCASSTPDRGAQGYTFGSGTRLTVV.

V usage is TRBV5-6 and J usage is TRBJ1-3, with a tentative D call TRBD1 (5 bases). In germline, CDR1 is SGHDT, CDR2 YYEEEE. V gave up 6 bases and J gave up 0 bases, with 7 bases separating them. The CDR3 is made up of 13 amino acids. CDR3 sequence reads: CASTGLSGNTIYF. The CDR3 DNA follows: TGTGCCAGCACGGGGCTCTCTGGAAACACCATATATTTT.

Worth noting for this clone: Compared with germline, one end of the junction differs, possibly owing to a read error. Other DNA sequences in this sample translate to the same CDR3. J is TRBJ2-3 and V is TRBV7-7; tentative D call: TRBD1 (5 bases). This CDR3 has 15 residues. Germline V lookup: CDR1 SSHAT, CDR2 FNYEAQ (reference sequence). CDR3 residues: CASSPGLGSTDTQYF. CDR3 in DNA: TGTGCTAGCAGCCCAGGGCTAGGAAGCACAGATACGCAGTATTTT.

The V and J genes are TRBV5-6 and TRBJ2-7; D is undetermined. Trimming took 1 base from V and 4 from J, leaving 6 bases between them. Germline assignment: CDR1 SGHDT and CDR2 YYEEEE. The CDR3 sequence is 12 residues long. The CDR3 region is CASSLIQYEQYF. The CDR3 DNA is TGTGCCAGCAGCTTGATTCAATACGAGCAGTACTTC. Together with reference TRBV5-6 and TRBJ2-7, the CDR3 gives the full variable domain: DAGVTQSPTHLIKTRGQQVTLRCSPKSGHDTVSWYQQALGQGPQFIFQYYEEEERQRGNFPDRFSGHQFPNYSSELNVNALLLGDSALYLCASSLIQYEQYFGPGTRLTVT.